The source of this TCR beta chain is a study of blood T cell repertoires in COVID-19. Study context: The United States, Italy and Spain were the sources of the acute and convalescent COVID-19 samples. The analysed material was cDNA or gDNA that came from T cells, B-cell-depleted T cells, or PBMCs.

Germline values: CDR1 SGHNT, CDR2 YENEEA. The V and J ends lost 2 bases and 2 bases respectively, with 7 bases between them. The CDR3 covers 14 residues. In the study's own analysis: Nucleated cell counts were estimated from reference gene primer amplification. The repertoire was sequenced with immunoSEQ multiplex PCR; TCRdb's copy has only in-frame clones and lacks some. V and J calls and clone size come straight from that table; D and trimming were deduced from the DNA. The sample shows around 78,000 clones, 77% of them seen only once. This clone was observed a few times. This sequence joins TRBV11-3 and TRBJ1-3, with a weak D call TRBD1 (6 bases). This receptor was taken from a human donor in a cohort sampled during active COVID-19. Input material: peripheral blood. CDR3 residues: CASSLRDTGNTIYF. In DNA, the CDR3 is TGTGCCAGCAGCTTACGGGACACTGGAAACACCATATATTTT. Together with reference TRBV11-3 and TRBJ1-3, the CDR3 gives the full variable domain: EAGVVQSPRYKIIEKKQPVAFWCNPISGHNTLYWYLQNLGQGPELLIRYENEEAVDDSQLPKDRFSAERLKGVDSTLKIQPAELGDSAVYLCASSLRDTGNTIYFGEGSWLTVV.